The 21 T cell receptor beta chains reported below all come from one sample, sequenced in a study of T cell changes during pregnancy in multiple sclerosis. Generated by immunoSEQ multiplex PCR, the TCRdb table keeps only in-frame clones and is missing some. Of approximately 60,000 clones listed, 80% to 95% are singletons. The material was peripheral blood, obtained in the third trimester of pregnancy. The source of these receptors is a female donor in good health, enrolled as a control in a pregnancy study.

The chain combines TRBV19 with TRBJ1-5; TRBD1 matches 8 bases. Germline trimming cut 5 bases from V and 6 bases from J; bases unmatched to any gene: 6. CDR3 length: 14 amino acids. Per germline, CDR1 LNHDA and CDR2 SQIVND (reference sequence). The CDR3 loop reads CASSSQGASQPQHF. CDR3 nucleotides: TGTGCCAGTAGTTCGCAGGGGGCGAGTCAGCCCCAGCATTTT. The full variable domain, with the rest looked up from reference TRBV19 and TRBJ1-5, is DGGITQSPKYLFRKEGQNVTLSCEQNLNHDAMYWYRQDPGQGLRLIYYSQIVNDFQKGDIAEGYSVSREKKESFPLTVTSAQKNPTAFYLCASSSQGASQPQHFGDGTRLSIL.

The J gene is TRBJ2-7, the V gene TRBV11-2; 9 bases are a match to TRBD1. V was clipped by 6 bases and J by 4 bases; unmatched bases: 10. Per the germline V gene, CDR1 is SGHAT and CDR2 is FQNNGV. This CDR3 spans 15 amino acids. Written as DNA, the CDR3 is TGTGCCAGCAGGCCGACAGGGGGTAGCTCTTACGAGCAGTACTTC. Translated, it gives CASRPTGGSSYEQYF.

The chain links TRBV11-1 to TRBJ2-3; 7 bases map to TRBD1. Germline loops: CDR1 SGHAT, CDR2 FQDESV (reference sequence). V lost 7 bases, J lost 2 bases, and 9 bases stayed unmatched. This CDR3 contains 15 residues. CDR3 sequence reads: CASTSTGLLTDTQYF. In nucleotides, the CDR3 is TGTGCCAGCACATCGACAGGGCTCCTCACAGATACGCAGTATTTT.

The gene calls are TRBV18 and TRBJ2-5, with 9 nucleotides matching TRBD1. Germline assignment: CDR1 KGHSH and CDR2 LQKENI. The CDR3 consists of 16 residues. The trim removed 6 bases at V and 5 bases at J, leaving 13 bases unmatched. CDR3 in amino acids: CASSPLATGGTETQYF. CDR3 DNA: TGTGCCAGCTCTCCCCTAGCGACAGGGGGAACGGAGACCCAGTACTTC.

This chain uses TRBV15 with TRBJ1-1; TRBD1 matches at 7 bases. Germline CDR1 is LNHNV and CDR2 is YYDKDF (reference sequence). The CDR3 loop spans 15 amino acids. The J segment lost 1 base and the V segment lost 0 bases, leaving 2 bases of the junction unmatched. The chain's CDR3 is CATSRDKGANTEAFF. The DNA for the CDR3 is TGTGCCACCAGCAGAGACAAGGGGGCGAACACTGAAGCTTTCTTT.

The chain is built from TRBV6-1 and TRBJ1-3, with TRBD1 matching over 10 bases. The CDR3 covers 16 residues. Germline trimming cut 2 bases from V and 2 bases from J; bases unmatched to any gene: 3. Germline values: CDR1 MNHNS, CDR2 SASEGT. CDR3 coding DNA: TGTGCCAGCAGTGAACGGGGACAGGGGACTGGAAACACCATATATTTT. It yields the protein CASSERGQGTGNTIYF.

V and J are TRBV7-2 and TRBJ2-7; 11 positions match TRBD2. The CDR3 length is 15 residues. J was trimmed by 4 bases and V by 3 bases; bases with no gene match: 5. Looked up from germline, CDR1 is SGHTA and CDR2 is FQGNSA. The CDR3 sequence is CASSFTSGSPYEQYF. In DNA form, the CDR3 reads TGTGCCAGCAGCTTCACTAGCGGGAGCCCGTACGAGCAGTACTTC. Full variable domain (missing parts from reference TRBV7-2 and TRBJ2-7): GAGVSQSPSNKVTEKGKDVELRCDPISGHTALYWYRQSLGQGLEFLIYFQGNSAPDKSGLPSDRFSAERTGGSVSTLTIQRTQQEDSAVYLCASSFTSGSPYEQYFGPGTRLTVT.

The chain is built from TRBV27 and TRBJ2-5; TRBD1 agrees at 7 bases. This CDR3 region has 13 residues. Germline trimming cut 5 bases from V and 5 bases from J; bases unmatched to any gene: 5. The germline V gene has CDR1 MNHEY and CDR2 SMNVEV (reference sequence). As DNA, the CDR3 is TGTGCCAGCAGTCGACAGGGCAGCGAGACCCAGTACTTC. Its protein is CASSRQGSETQYF.

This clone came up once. The CDR3 DNA follows: TGTGCCAGCAGCTTTGCCCTGGGACAGGGGGCCTATGGCTACACCTTC. Residues: CASSFALGQGAYGYTF. The rearrangement links TRBV2 to TRBJ1-2, with 12 positions matching TRBD1. This CDR3 region has 16 residues. With V trimmed by 6 bases and J by 4 bases, 9 bases remained unmatched. Germline values: CDR1 SNHLY, CDR2 FYNNEI.

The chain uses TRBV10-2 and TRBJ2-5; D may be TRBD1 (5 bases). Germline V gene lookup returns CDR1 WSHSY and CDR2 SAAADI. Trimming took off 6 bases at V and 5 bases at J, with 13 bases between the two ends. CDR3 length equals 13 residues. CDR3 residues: CASSSGPRETQYF. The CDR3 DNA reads TGCGCCAGCAGCTCAGGGCCTCGGGAGACCCAGTACTTC.

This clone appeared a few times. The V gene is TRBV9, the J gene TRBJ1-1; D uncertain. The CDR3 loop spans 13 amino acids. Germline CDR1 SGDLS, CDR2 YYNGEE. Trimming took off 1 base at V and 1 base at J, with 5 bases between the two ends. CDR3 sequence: CASSVPPNTEAFF. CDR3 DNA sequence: TGTGCCAGCAGCGTACCTCCGAACACTGAAGCTTTCTTT.

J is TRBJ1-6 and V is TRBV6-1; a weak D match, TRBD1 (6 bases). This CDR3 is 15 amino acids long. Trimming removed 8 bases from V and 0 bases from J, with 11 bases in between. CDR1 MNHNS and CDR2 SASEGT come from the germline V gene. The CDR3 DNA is TGTGCCAGCGTAGAAGGGGGCTCCTATAATTCACCCCTCCACTTT. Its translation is CASVEGGSYNSPLHF.

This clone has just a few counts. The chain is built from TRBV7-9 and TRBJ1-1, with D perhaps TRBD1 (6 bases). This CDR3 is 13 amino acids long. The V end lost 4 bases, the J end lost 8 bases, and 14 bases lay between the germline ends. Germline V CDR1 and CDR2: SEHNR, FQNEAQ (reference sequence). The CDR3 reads CASSYNRASEAFF. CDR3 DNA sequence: TGTGCCAGCAGCTATAACAGGGCTTCCGAAGCTTTCTTT.

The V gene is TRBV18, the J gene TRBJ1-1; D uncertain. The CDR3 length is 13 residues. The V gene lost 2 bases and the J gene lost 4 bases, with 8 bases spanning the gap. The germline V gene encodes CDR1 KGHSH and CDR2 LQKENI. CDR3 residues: CASSPLEGTEAFF. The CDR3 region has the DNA TGTGCCAGCTCACCATTAGAGGGCACTGAAGCTTTCTTT.

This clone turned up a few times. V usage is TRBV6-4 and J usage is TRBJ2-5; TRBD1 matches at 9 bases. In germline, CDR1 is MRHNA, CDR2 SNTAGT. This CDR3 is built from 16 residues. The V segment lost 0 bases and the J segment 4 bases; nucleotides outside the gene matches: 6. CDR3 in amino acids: CASSDSPGTGLETQYF. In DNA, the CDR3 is TGTGCCAGCAGTGACTCGCCAGGGACAGGGCTAGAGACCCAGTACTTC.

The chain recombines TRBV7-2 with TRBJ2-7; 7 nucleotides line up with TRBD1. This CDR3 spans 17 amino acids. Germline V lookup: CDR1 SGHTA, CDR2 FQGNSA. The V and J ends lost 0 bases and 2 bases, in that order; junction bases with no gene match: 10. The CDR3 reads CASSLAPDRVLTYEQYF. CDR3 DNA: TGTGCCAGCAGCTTAGCCCCCGACAGGGTCCTGACCTACGAGCAGTACTTC.

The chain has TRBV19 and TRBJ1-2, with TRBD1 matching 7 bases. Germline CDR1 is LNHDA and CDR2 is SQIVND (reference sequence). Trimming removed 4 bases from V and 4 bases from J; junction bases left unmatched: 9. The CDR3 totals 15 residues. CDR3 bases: TGTGCCAGTAGTAAGACGGACAGGAGTTCCTATGGCTACACCTTC. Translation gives CASSKTDRSSYGYTF.

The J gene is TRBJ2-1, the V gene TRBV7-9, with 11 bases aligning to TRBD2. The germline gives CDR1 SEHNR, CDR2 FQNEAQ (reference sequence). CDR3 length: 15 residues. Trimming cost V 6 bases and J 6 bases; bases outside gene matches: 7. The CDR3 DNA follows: TGTGCCAGCAGTCCACTAGCGGGAGTCGGCAATGAGCAGTTCTTC. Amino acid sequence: CASSPLAGVGNEQFF.

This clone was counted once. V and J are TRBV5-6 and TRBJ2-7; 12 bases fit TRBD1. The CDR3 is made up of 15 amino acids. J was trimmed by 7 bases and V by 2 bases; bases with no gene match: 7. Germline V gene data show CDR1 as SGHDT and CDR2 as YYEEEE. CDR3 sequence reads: CASSFGTGGAGEQYF. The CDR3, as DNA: TGTGCCAGCAGCTTCGGGACAGGGGGCGCGGGGGAGCAGTACTTC.

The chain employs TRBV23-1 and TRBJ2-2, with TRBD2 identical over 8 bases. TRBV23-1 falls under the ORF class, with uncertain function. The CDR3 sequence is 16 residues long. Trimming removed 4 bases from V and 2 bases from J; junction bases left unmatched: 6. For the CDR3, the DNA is TGCGCCAGCAGTCCAAAACTAGCGGTCAACACCGGGGAGCTGTTTTTT. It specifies CASSPKLAVNTGELFF.

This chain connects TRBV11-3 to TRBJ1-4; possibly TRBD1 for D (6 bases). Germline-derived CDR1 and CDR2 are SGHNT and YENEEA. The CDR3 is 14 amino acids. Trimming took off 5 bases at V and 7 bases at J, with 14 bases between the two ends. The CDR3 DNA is TGTGCCAGCAGCCGGACGGGGGGCCCTGAAAAACTGTTTTTT. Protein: CASSRTGGPEKLFF.